The sequence of this T cell receptor beta chain was determined in a study of blood T cell repertoires in COVID-19. Turning to the study itself: The samples span acute and convalescent COVID-19 from the United States, Italy and Spain.

Clinical histories supplied by participants themselves formed the basis of cohort assignment. The data were produced by immunoSEQ multiplex PCR, yet TCRdb's version contains in-frame clones alone and is incomplete. The sample records roughly 400,000 clones, around 91% being singletons. The CDR3 runs to 13 residues. Germline assignment: CDR1 SGHNT and CDR2 YYREEE (reference sequence). The germline V and J ends were trimmed by 1 base and 5 bases, with 7 bases remaining between them. This clonotype originated in a man aged 18 to 35 who had recovered from COVID-19. The sequencing sample was made of PBMCs or T cells enriched from blood (not recorded which). The V gene is TRBV5-4, the J gene TRBJ2-1; D is unclear. The CDR3 spells CASSLPPDNEQFF. The CDR3 DNA reads as TGTGCCAGCAGCTTGCCCCCCGACAATGAGCAGTTCTTC.